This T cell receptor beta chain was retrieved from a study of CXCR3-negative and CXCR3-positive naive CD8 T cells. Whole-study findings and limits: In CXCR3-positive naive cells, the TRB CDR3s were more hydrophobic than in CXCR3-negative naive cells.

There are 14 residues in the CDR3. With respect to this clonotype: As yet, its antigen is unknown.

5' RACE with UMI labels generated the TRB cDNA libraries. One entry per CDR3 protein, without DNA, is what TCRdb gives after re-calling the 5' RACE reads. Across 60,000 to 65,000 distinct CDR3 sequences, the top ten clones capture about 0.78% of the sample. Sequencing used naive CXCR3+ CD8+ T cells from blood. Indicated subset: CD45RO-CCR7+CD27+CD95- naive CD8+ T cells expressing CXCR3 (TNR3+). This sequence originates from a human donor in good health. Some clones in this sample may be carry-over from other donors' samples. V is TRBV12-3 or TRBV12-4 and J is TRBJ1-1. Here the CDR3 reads CASSPIYVNTEAFF.